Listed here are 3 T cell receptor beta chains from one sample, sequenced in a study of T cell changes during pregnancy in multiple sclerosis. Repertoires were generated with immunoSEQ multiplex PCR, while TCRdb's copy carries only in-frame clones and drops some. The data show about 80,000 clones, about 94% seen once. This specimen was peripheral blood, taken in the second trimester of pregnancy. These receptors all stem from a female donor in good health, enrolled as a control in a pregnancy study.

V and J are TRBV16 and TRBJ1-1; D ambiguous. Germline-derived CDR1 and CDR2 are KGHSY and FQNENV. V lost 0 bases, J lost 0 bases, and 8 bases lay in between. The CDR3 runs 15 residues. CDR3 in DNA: TGTGCCAGCAGCCAATCCGGTCCCATGAACACTGAAGCTTTCTTT. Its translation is CASSQSGPMNTEAFF.

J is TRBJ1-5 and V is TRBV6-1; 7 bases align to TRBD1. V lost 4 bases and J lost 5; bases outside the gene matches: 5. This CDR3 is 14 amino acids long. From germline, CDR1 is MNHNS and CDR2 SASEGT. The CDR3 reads CASSAGQVYQPQHF. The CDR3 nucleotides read TGTGCCAGCAGTGCCGGACAGGTTTATCAGCCCCAGCATTTT.

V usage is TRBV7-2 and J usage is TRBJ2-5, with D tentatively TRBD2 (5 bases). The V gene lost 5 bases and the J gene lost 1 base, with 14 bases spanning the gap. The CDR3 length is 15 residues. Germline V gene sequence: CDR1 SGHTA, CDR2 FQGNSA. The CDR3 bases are TGTGCCAGCAGCGACACGTCGGGAAGCCAAGAGACCCAGTACTTC. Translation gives CASSDTSGSQETQYF.